This T cell receptor (beta chain) originates from a study of blood T cell repertoires in COVID-19. At the level of the study: Acute and convalescent COVID-19 samples came from the United States, Italy and Spain. The analysed material was cDNA or gDNA that came from T cells, B-cell-depleted T cells, or PBMCs.

The Seattle patients joined while their infection was active and were tracked longitudinally afterward. Original processing methods: From reference gene primer amplification, estimates of nucleated cell counts were derived. Measured with immunoSEQ multiplex PCR; TCRdb has only the in-frame clones, and not every one. D and trimming were read from the DNA, whereas the V and J calls and clone size are those reported in that table. The sample records nearly 250,000 clones, roughly 83% being singletons. This clonotype originated in a woman of 80 years or more with COVID-19, enrolled during active disease. Material: peripheral blood.

The CDR3 sequence: CASSLAGGDQPQHF. CDR3 DNA: TGTGCCAGCAGCTTGGCTGGAGGAGATCAGCCCCAGCATTTT. This chain uses TRBV5-4 with TRBJ1-5, with D hard to call. Trimming cost V 0 bases and J 5 bases, with 9 bases left between them. The CDR3 spans 14 residues. The germline V gene has CDR1 SGHNT and CDR2 YYREEE (reference sequence).